Detailed here is one T cell receptor beta chain. Germline values: CDR1 SGHAT, CDR2 FQDESV (reference sequence). The CDR3 length is 13 residues. The ends were cut back, 5 bases at V and 7 bases at J, with 11 bases in the middle. These data come from a study of blood T cell repertoires in COVID-19. Generated by immunoSEQ multiplex PCR, the TCRdb table keeps only in-frame clones and is missing some. This sample has under 150,000 clones; roughly 80% occur once, and the top ten carry under 3%. J is TRBJ1-4 and V is TRBV11-1, with D unresolved. The TCR sequence derives from a man aged 30 to 39 with acute or convalescent COVID-19. Sequenced sample: peripheral blood. The CDR3 spells CASSVSRFEKLFF. The CDR3 DNA sequence: TGTGCCAGCAGCGTTTCTAGGTTTGAAAAACTGTTTTTT. The variable domain in full, with the rest retrieved from reference TRBV11-1 and TRBJ1-4, is EAEVAQSPRYKITEKSQAVAFWCDPISGHATLYWYRQILGQGPELLVQFQDESVVDDSQLPKDRFSAERLKGVDSTLKIQPAELGDSAMYLCASSVSRFEKLFFGSGTQLSVL.